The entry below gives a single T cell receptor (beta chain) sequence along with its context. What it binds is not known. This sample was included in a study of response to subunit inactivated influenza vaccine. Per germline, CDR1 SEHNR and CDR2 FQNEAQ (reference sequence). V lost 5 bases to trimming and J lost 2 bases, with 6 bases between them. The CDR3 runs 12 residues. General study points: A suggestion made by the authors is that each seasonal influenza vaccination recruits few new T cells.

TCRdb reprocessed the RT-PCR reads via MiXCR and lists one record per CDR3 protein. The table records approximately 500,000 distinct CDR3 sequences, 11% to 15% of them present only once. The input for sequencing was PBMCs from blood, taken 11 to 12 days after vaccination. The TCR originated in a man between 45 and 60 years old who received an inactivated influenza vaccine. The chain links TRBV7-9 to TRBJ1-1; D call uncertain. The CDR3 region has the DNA TGTGCCAGCAGCCCAGTTAACACTGAAGCTTTCTTT. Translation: CASSPVNTEAFF.